The 18 T cell receptor beta chains in this list originate from one sample, sequenced in a study of T cells in Graves' hyperthyroidism and ophthalmopathy. The CDR3 regions of TCR beta were amplified from RNA transcripts. TCR CDR3 regions were first amplified by RT-PCR with HTBI primers. MiXCR, applied by TCRdb to the multiplex PCR reads, yields one record per CDR3 protein. The repertoire has 350,000 or so distinct CDR3 sequences, approximately 18% of them found once; the top ten carry roughly a sixth. Sequenced material: blood. The receptors were gathered from a woman aged 40-49 years with Graves' ophthalmopathy.

Many counts were recorded for this clonotype. V gene TRBV6-5 combines with J gene TRBJ1-2, with TRBD1 as a possible D gene (5 bases). This CDR3 has 14 residues. V lost 7 bases to trimming and J lost 4 bases, with 16 bases between them. Germline loops: CDR1 MNHEY, CDR2 SVGAGI. The CDR3 nucleotides read TGTGCCAGCACCCGGGACCCTACCTTCTATGGCTACACCTTC. It translates to CASTRDPTFYGYTF.

The sample holds many counts of this clonotype. The chain recombines TRBV12-5 with TRBJ1-1; 9 bases agree with TRBD1. The CDR3 covers 15 residues. Trimming at V came to 7 bases and at J to 4 bases, leaving 10 bases not matched to a gene. The V gene's germline CDR1 is LGHNT and CDR2 FRNRAP. The CDR3 DNA is TGTGCTAGTGCCGTCACAGGGGGCTATGGCACTGAAGCTTTCTTT. Translating it yields CASAVTGGYGTEAFF.

At least ten counts were recorded for this clonotype. The chain recombines TRBV12-3 or TRBV12-4 with TRBJ1-6, with 7 bases identical to TRBD1. The trim removed 7 bases at V and 5 bases at J, leaving 5 bases unmatched. The CDR3 loop spans 14 amino acids. CDR3 in amino acids: CASTMGQNNSPLHF. CDR3 bases: TGTGCCAGCACTATGGGACAGAATAATTCACCCCTCCACTTT.

There are a few counts of this clonotype. The chain has TRBV10-3 and TRBJ2-7, with 11 bases lining up with TRBD1. The CDR3 is 14 residues long. Germline trimming cut 10 bases from V and 2 bases from J; bases unmatched to any gene: 7. Per germline, CDR1 ENHRY and CDR2 SYGVKD. The CDR3, as DNA: TGTGCCACCAGAGGGGACAGGGGGGCCTACGAGCAGTACTTC. As protein: CATRGDRGAYEQYF.

This clonotype came up many times. A much larger clone lies one base from this, so it may be a read error. The V call is TRBV7-8, the J call TRBJ2-7; no clear D gene. The V gene's germline CDR1 is SGHVS and CDR2 FQNEAQ. V dropped 8 bases and J dropped 4 bases, with 12 bases sitting between them. The CDR3 contains 12 residues. The CDR3 loop reads CASGLQDYEQYF. Here the CDR3 DNA reads TGTGCCAGCGGCCTACAAGATTACGAGCAGTACTTC.

This clonotype was recorded many times. The chain joins TRBV6-1 to TRBJ2-3; 9 bases agree with TRBD2. Per the germline V gene, CDR1 is MNHNS and CDR2 is SASEGT. The CDR3 loop spans 15 amino acids. V shed 3 bases and J 2 bases; nucleotides not matched to a gene: 3. The DNA for the CDR3 is TGTGCCAGCAGTGAGATAGCGGGAGACACAGATACGCAGTATTTT. It codes for CASSEIAGDTDTQYF.

This clonotype was detected ten times or more. The gene calls are TRBV7-9 and TRBJ1-2; D is undetermined. The CDR3 is made up of 14 amino acids. The germline V gene has CDR1 SEHNR and CDR2 FQNEAQ (reference sequence). V was clipped by 1 base and J by 6 bases, with 12 bases between them. In nucleotides, the CDR3 is TGTGCCAGCAGCTTAGGATCGTCCCGCGATGGCTACACCTTC. Residues: CASSLGSSRDGYTF.

This clonotype has at least ten counts. In DNA form, the CDR3 reads TGTGCCAGCAGTCCAGACAGGGCGACTCAGCCCCAGCATTTT. This encodes CASSPDRATQPQHF. The chain joins TRBV12-3 or TRBV12-4 to TRBJ1-5, with 7 bases fitting TRBD1. V shed 5 bases and J 6 bases; nucleotides not matched to a gene: 7. CDR3 length equals 14 residues.

This clonotype has ten or more counts. The V and J genes are TRBV20-1 and TRBJ2-2, with 7 bases that match TRBD1. Germline V gene sequence: CDR1 DFQATT, CDR2 SNEGSKA (reference sequence). CDR3 length: 15 residues. V gave up 1 base and J gave up 2 bases; unmatched junction bases: 4. The CDR3: CSARGRDRNTGELFF. DNA of the CDR3: TGCAGTGCTAGAGGACGGGACAGAAACACCGGGGAGCTGTTTTTT.

This clonotype appeared many times. V gene TRBV10-3 combines with J gene TRBJ2-5, with unresolved D. Between the trimmed V and J ends, which lost 3 bases and 5 bases, there was a span of 16 bases. Per germline, CDR1 ENHRY and CDR2 SYGVKD. The CDR3 consists of 15 residues. CDR3 protein: CAISDFSPLRETQYF. The CDR3 DNA reads as TGTGCCATCAGTGATTTCTCCCCACTTCGGGAGACCCAGTACTTC.

This clonotype was observed many times. The rearrangement joins TRBV7-9 to TRBJ2-5; the D gene is possibly TRBD2 (5 bases). The CDR3 extends over 17 amino acids. V shed 1 base and J shed 2 bases, with 17 bases lying between them. Germline CDR1 reads SEHNR; CDR2 reads FQNEAQ (reference sequence). The CDR3: CASSLVSRGLDQETQYF. The CDR3 DNA is TGTGCCAGCAGCTTAGTGTCGCGAGGACTTGATCAAGAGACCCAGTACTTC.

Ten or more counts support this clonotype. J is TRBJ2-2 and V is TRBV20-1; D not resolved. Germline CDR1 is DFQATT and CDR2 is SNEGSKA (reference sequence). V gave up 0 bases and J gave up 7 bases, with 9 bases separating them. CDR3 length: 13 residues. The CDR3 coding sequence is TGCAGTGCTAGAGATCTGGGCGTCGGGGAGCTGTTTTTT. This translates into CSARDLGVGELFF.

This clonotype was counted at least ten times. A read error may produce the germline difference seen at one junction end. This rearrangement joins TRBV10-1 to TRBJ1-1; no firm D call. This CDR3 spans 12 amino acids. The germline V gene encodes CDR1 WNHNN and CDR2 SYGVQD (reference sequence). The DNA of the CDR3 is TGCGCCAGCAGTGAGTCGAGGACTGAAGCTTCCTTT. Protein: CASSESRTEASF.

This clonotype has a count of ten or more. The rearrangement uses TRBV7-2 and TRBJ1-2; D not resolved. This CDR3 contains 15 residues. In germline, CDR1 is SGHTA, CDR2 FQGNSA. Trimming removed 0 bases from V and 8 bases from J, with 16 bases in between. In DNA form, the CDR3 reads TGTGCCAGCAGCTTAGCGCTTCAGGAGGGTACGGGCTACACCTTC. It encodes CASSLALQEGTGYTF.

The table lists this clonotype with many counts. The chain recombines TRBV10-3 with TRBJ2-5; D is possibly TRBD1 (6 bases). CDR3 length: 14 amino acids. Germline V CDR1 and CDR2: ENHRY, SYGVKD. With 5 bases removed from V and 5 bases from J, the gap between germline ends came to 15 bases. The CDR3 loop reads CAISFTGLGETQYF. The CDR3 nucleotides read TGTGCCATCAGTTTCACAGGGTTAGGGGAGACCCAGTACTTC.

This clonotype was counted many times. The chain combines TRBV20-1 with TRBJ1-1, with a weak D call TRBD1 (5 bases). The germline V and J ends were trimmed by 0 bases and 7 bases, with 12 bases remaining between them. The germline gives CDR1 DFQATT, CDR2 SNEGSKA (reference sequence). This CDR3 region has 13 residues. In DNA, the CDR3 is TGCAGTGCTAGAGATACCCGAGACAGTGAAGCTTTCTTT. Its protein is CSARDTRDSEAFF.

This clonotype was seen many times. This sequence joins TRBV3-1 and TRBJ1-5; 7 bases are shared with TRBD1. V trimming: 1 base; J trimming: 6 bases; junction bases outside the gene matches: 6. Germline CDR1 is LGHDT and CDR2 is YNNKEL (reference sequence). The CDR3 is 15 amino acids. The CDR3 region is CASSQGRGPGQPQHF. The CDR3 nucleotides read TGTGCCAGCAGCCAAGGTAGGGGGCCAGGTCAGCCCCAGCATTTT.

This clonotype was seen only a few times. The V gene is TRBV9, the J gene TRBJ2-2; D may match TRBD1 or TRBD2 (7 bases each). The CDR3 totals 14 residues. The V end lost 3 bases, the J end lost 7 bases, and 13 bases lay between the germline ends. Per the germline V gene, CDR1 is SGDLS and CDR2 is YYNGEE. Written as DNA, the CDR3 is TGTGCCAGCAGCGCAGGGGGGGCTAGCGGGGAGCTGTTTTTT. Translation: CASSAGGASGELFF.